Listed below are T cell receptor beta chains from one sample, sequenced in a study of metastatic and nonmetastatic thyroid tumors. Through MiXCR, TCRdb re-clonotyped the PCR reads. The repertoire holds roughly 16,000 clones, with approximately 15% as singletons. The source material was blood. These receptors were obtained from a female donor with papillary thyroid cancer or a benign thyroid nodule (not recorded which). Some clones in this sample may be carry-over from other donors' samples. Each CDR3 is given with its conserved first and last residue. A D gene is named only where the DNA matches it firmly. The listing skips clone size in some rows; elsewhere it reads once, few, many or a size class.

V	J	length	D	size	CDR3	DNA
TRBV19	TRBJ2-7	15	TRBD1	medium-sized	CASSPDRGDLREQYF	TGTGCCAGTAGTCCCGACAGGGGGGACCTTAGGGAGCAGTACTTC
TRBV6-5	TRBJ1-1	15	-	medium-sized	CASSYSTLIGSEAFF	TGTGCCAGCAGTTACTCGACCTTAATCGGGTCTGAAGCTTTCTTT
TRBV12-3/TRBV12-4	TRBJ1-3	14	-	few	CASSFQGNINTIYF	TGTGCCAGCAGTTTCCAGGGCAACATTAACACCATATATTTT
TRBV28	TRBJ1-1	15	-	medium-sized	CASSTHRDMNTEAFF	TGTGCCAGCAGTACCCACAGGGACATGAACACTGAAGCTTTCTTT
TRBV6-1	TRBJ2-1	12	TRBD1	-	CASRDRSNEQFF	TGTGCCAGCAGGGACAGGTCCAATGAGCAGTTCTTC
TRBV6-2/TRBV6-3	TRBJ2-7	19	-	many	CASSYVGQGAGRGRYEQYF	TGTGCCAGCAGTTACGTTGGGCAGGGGGCAGGTCGCGGGAGATACGAGCAGTACTTC
TRBV20-1	TRBJ2-2	16	TRBD2	-	CSARDRRWGGSGELFF	TGCAGTGCTAGAGATCGGCGGTGGGGAGGGTCCGGGGAGCTGTTTTTT
TRBV24-1	TRBJ2-2	20	-	many	CATSDFSGPTGHLNTGELFF	TGTGCCACCAGTGATTTTAGCGGCCCCACCGGACACTTGAACACCGGGGAGCTGTTTTTT
TRBV5-5	TRBJ2-7	16	-	many	CASSLAKGLFSYEQYF	TGTGCCAGCAGCTTGGCCAAGGGTTTATTTTCCTACGAGCAGTACTTC
TRBV20-1	TRBJ2-5	15	TRBD1	many	CSAKGTGALVKTQYF	TGCAGTGCTAAAGGGACAGGGGCTTTAGTAAAGACCCAGTACTTC
TRBV7-2	TRBJ1-4	16	-	-	CASSLKRRGACEKLFF	TGTGCCAGCAGCCTAAAAAGGAGGGGCGCGTGTGAAAAACTGTTTTTT
TRBV7-7	TRBJ2-2	14	-	many	CASSANIGDGELFF	TGTGCCAGCAGCGCAAACATCGGGGACGGGGAGCTGTTTTTT
TRBV6-1	TRBJ1-5	12	TRBD1	medium-sized	CASSRGPQPQHF	TGTGCCAGCAGTAGGGGGCCCCAGCCCCAGCATTTT
TRBV11-1	TRBJ2-2	16	TRBD1	many	CASSLAQTGGTGELFF	TGTGCCAGCAGCTTAGCGCAGACAGGGGGTACCGGGGAGCTGTTTTTT
TRBV30	TRBJ1-3	14	-	many	CAWSRGDSGNTIYF	TGTGCCTGGAGTAGAGGGGACTCTGGAAACACCATATATTTT
TRBV5-1	TRBJ1-1	15	TRBD1	many	CASSFLTGFSAEAFF	TGCGCCAGCAGCTTTTTGACAGGGTTTAGCGCTGAAGCTTTCTTT
TRBV5-4	TRBJ2-5	13	TRBD1	many	CASGGTGTETQYF	TGTGCCAGCGGGGGGACAGGGACAGAGACCCAGTACTTC
TRBV28	TRBJ2-3	16	TRBD1	medium-sized	CASSYGTAFGTDTQYF	TGTGCCAGCAGTTATGGGACAGCCTTCGGGACAGATACGCAGTATTTT
TRBV5-1	TRBJ2-3	16	-	once	CASSPLKGIGTDTQYF	TGCGCCAGCAGCCCCCTTAAGGGGATAGGTACAGATACGCAGTATTTT
TRBV20-1	TRBJ2-4	11	-	few	CSSNLRDIQYF	TGCAGTTCGAACCTAAGGGACATTCAGTACTTC
TRBV20-1	TRBJ2-1	15	TRBD2	-	CSAPQGERGGIKGLF	TGCAGTGCCCCCCAGGGGGAGCGGGGGGGCATTAAGGGCCTCTTC
TRBV5-4	TRBJ2-1	15	TRBD1	few	CASSTPGTGFHEQFF	TGTGCCAGCAGCACCCCCGGGACAGGGTTTCATGAGCAGTTCTTC
TRBV9	TRBJ2-2	13	-	many	CASSVGAGGELFF	TGTGCCAGCAGCGTAGGTGCGGGCGGGGAGCTGTTTTTT
TRBV5-1	TRBJ1-3	16	-	-	CASSLSDRLAGNTIYF	TGCGCCAGCAGCTTGAGTGACAGGTTGGCTGGAAACACCATATATTTT
TRBV24-1	TRBJ2-3	15	-	many	CATGQRQGGRDTQYF	TGTGCCACCGGCCAGAGACAGGGCGGGAGAGATACGCAGTATTTT
TRBV9	TRBJ1-5	18	-	medium-sized	CASSVGDGALLSNQPQHF	TGTGCCAGCAGCGTCGGTGACGGTGCCCTTCTTAGCAATCAGCCCCAGCATTTT
TRBV14	TRBJ2-4	18	-	many	CASSQDWIEGNSRGIQYF	TGTGCCAGCAGCCAAGACTGGATCGAAGGGAACAGCCGGGGCATTCAGTACTTC
TRBV20-1	TRBJ2-5	12	-	many	CSARDMSETQYF	TGCAGTGCTAGAGATATGTCGGAGACCCAGTACTTC
TRBV20-1	TRBJ2-1	14	TRBD2	-	CSAPGLVGYNEQFF	TGCAGTGCTCCCGGACTAGTTGGGTACAATGAGCAGTTCTTC
TRBV20-1	TRBJ2-5	17	-	many	CSARDRRARGPQETQYF	TGCAGTGCTAGAGATCGGAGGGCAAGGGGCCCCCAAGAGACCCAGTACTTC
TRBV6-2/TRBV6-3	TRBJ2-7	14	TRBD1	medium-sized	CASSPFGQGNEQYF	TGTGCCAGCAGCCCGTTTGGACAGGGCAACGAGCAGTACTTC
TRBV5-4	TRBJ2-1	15	TRBD2	many	CASSPSGGPYNEQFF	TGTGCCAGCAGCCCTAGCGGGGGCCCCTACAATGAGCAGTTCTTC
TRBV20-1	TRBJ1-2	14	TRBD1	-	CSARDPTGGHGYTF	TGCAGTGCTAGAGATCCAACAGGGGGTCATGGCTACACCTTC
TRBV28	TRBJ1-4	13	TRBD1	many	CASLDRGNEKLFF	TGTGCCTCCCTAGACAGGGGGAATGAAAAACTGTTTTTT
TRBV30	TRBJ1-2	15	-	-	CAWSGDPRPNYGYTF	TGTGCCTGGAGTGGCGACCCTAGGCCAAACTATGGCTACACCTTC
TRBV20-1	TRBJ2-1	15	-	-	CSARPPAGVRNEQFF	TGCAGTGCTAGACCTCCCGCGGGCGTAAGGAATGAGCAGTTCTTC
TRBV12-3/TRBV12-4	TRBJ1-1	14	-	-	CASSLGQINTEAFF	TGTGCCAGCAGTTTAGGGCAGATTAACACTGAAGCTTTCTTT
TRBV6-5	TRBJ2-5	14	-	many	CASSYSAPGETQYF	TGTGCCAGCAGTTACTCAGCCCCTGGGGAGACCCAGTACTTC
TRBV5-6	TRBJ1-2	14	-	many	CASDLGVEGYGYTF	TGTGCCAGCGACCTTGGGGTTGAGGGCTATGGCTACACCTTC
TRBV7-7	TRBJ1-4	13	-	-	CASSLKLNEKLFF	TGTGCTAGCAGCTTAAAGCTCAATGAAAAACTGTTTTTT
TRBV5-1	TRBJ1-1	13	-	many	CASSFISGTEAFF	TGCGCCAGCAGCTTTATTAGCGGCACTGAAGCTTTCTTT
TRBV28	TRBJ1-1	15	-	-	CASSLGGGLNTEAFF	TGTGCCAGCAGTTTGGGGGGCGGGTTGAACACTGAAGCTTTCTTT
TRBV20-1	TRBJ1-6	16	TRBD1	many	CSARDPPGTVNSPLHF	TGCAGTGCTAGAGATCCCCCGGGGACAGTCAATTCACCCCTCCACTTT
TRBV6-1	TRBJ1-1	14	-	medium-sized	CASKDGRPNTEAFF	TGTGCCAGCAAGGACGGCAGACCGAACACTGAAGCTTTCTTT
TRBV19	TRBJ2-1	14	TRBD1	many	CASSKDRDPNEQFF	TGTGCCAGTAGTAAGGACAGGGACCCTAATGAGCAGTTCTTC
TRBV7-2	TRBJ2-5	15	TRBD2	many	CASSWRLAGEETQYF	TGTGCCAGCAGCTGGCGACTAGCGGGAGAAGAGACCCAGTACTTC
TRBV6-5	TRBJ2-7	14	-	medium-sized	CASSYASASYEQYF	TGTGCCAGCAGTTACGCGTCCGCGTCCTACGAGCAGTACTTC
TRBV7-2	TRBJ2-7	14	-	many	CASIQTGRSYEQYF	TGTGCCAGCATACAGACAGGGAGGTCCTACGAGCAGTACTTC
TRBV11-2	TRBJ2-7	15	-	many	CASSLVTNPTYEQYF	TGTGCCAGCAGCTTAGTCACTAATCCCACCTACGAGCAGTACTTC
TRBV7-2	TRBJ2-7	14	-	-	CASSSDLGGYEQYF	TGTGCCAGCAGCTCAGATTTAGGCGGTTACGAGCAGTACTTC
TRBV7-6	TRBJ1-4	12	-	many	CASSFPGEKLFF	TGTGCCAGCAGCTTTCCGGGGGAAAAACTGTTTTTT
TRBV20-1	TRBJ1-6	15	-	-	CSARRTASNNSPLHF	TGCAGTGCTAGGCGGACAGCCTCCAATAATTCACCCCTCCACTTT
TRBV29-1	TRBJ2-5	15	-	many	CSVNRHVGLEETQYF	TGCAGCGTGAACCGGCACGTAGGCCTAGAGGAGACCCAGTACTTC
TRBV28	TRBJ1-4	16	-	many	CASSELGTPGNEKLFF	TGTGCCAGCAGTGAATTGGGGACACCAGGAAATGAAAAACTGTTTTTT
TRBV3-1	TRBJ1-2	15	-	-	CASSPRSQGGYGYTF	TGCGCCAGCAGCCCCCGCTCGCAGGGAGGCTATGGCTACACCTTC
TRBV5-4	TRBJ1-5	17	-	many	CASSLAGPGLRNQPQHF	TGTGCCAGCAGCTTGGCCGGTCCGGGGCTGAGGAATCAGCCCCAGCATTTT
TRBV6-1	TRBJ1-5	16	-	many	CASSEGGRLSNQPQHF	TGTGCCAGCAGCGAGGGGGGGCGACTTAGCAATCAGCCCCAGCATTTT